The 9 T cell receptor beta chains given below trace back to one sample, sequenced in a study of T cell responses to AZD1222 COVID-19 vaccine. Method: immunoSEQ multiplex PCR; TCRdb's copy keeps in-frame clones and lacks some. In the table there are tens of thousands of clones, under 90% of which are singletons. The starting material was peripheral blood, obtained on day 0 of AZD1222 vaccination. All receptors derive from an adult in good health.

The chain is built from TRBV6-4 and TRBJ2-3; 10 bases line up with TRBD2. This CDR3 region has 16 residues. CDR1 is MRHNA, CDR2 SNTAGT, per germline. Trimming cost V 2 bases and J 4 bases; bases outside gene matches: 6. This chain's CDR3 is CASSDRASGGSDTQYF. As DNA, the CDR3 is TGTGCCAGCAGTGACAGGGCTAGCGGGGGATCAGATACGCAGTATTTT.

The V call is TRBV6-2 or TRBV6-3, the J call TRBJ2-1, with TRBD2 identical over 9 bases. CDR1 is MNHEY and CDR2 is SVGEGT in the germline V gene. The CDR3 has 17 residues. Trimming at V came to 2 bases and at J to 8 bases, leaving 13 bases not matched to a gene. The CDR3 DNA is TGTGCCAGCAGTTACGGGATGACTAGCGGATCTTTCGATGAGCAGTTCTTC. As protein: CASSYGMTSGSFDEQFF.

This sequence joins TRBV5-1 and TRBJ2-2; no reliable D call. The germline V and J ends were trimmed by 2 bases and 6 bases, with 5 bases remaining between them. From germline, CDR1 is SGHRS and CDR2 YFSETQ. There are 12 residues in the CDR3. The CDR3: CASSFGPGELFF. CDR3 DNA: TGCGCCAGCAGCTTCGGTCCCGGGGAGCTGTTTTTT.

The chain is built from TRBV11-2 and TRBJ2-3; D is possibly TRBD2 (5 bases). Looked up from germline, CDR1 is SGHAT and CDR2 is FQNNGV. V lost 5 bases, J lost 0 bases, and 12 bases lay in between. The CDR3 has 15 amino acids. The CDR3 loop reads CASSEGGVSTDTQYF. The CDR3 DNA follows: TGTGCCAGCAGCGAGGGTGGGGTTAGCACAGATACGCAGTATTTT. Drawing the rest from reference TRBV11-2 and TRBJ2-3, the complete variable domain is EAGVAQSPRYKIIEKRQSVAFWCNPISGHATLYWYQQILGQGPKLLIQFQNNGVVDDSQLPKDRFSAERLKGVDSTLKIQPAKLEDSAVYLCASSEGGVSTDTQYFGPGTRLTVL.

This sequence joins TRBV5-4 and TRBJ1-2, with TRBD1 as a possible D gene (6 bases). There are 13 residues in the CDR3. The ends were cut back, 6 bases at V and 9 bases at J, with 18 bases in the middle. Germline values: CDR1 SGHNT, CDR2 YYREEE (reference sequence). The CDR3 nucleotides read TGTGCCAGCACCATTTGGGGTCAGGGGCGCTACACCTTC. Translating it yields CASTIWGQGRYTF.

CDR3: CASSPFGPTTGYNEQFF. For the CDR3, the DNA is TGTGCCAGCTCACCCTTTGGACCAACGACAGGCTACAATGAGCAGTTCTTC. V usage is TRBV18 and J usage is TRBJ2-1; maybe TRBD1 (6 bases). The CDR3 length is 17 residues. Germline V gene lookup returns CDR1 KGHSH and CDR2 LQKENI. V dropped 3 bases and J dropped 3 bases, with 18 bases sitting between them. The complete variable domain, with remaining parts taken from reference TRBV18 and TRBJ2-1, reads NAGVMQNPRHLVRRRGQEARLRCSPMKGHSHVYWYRQLPEEGLKFMVYLQKENIIDESGMPKERFSAEFPKEGPSILRIQQVVRGDSAAYFCASSPFGPTTGYNEQFFGPGTRLTVL.

This chain uses TRBV6-5 with TRBJ1-6; D not resolved. Germline V gene data show CDR1 as MNHEY and CDR2 as SVGAGI. This CDR3 region has 14 residues. Trimming left V 7 bases short and J 14 bases short, with 21 bases between. The CDR3 nucleotides read TGTGCCAGCATGATGCCCCCACCGGGCTCAACCCTCCACTTT. This encodes CASMMPPPGSTLHF.

The chain recombines TRBV27 with TRBJ2-7; D may correspond to TRBD1 or TRBD2 (5 bases each). Germline V gene data show CDR1 as MNHEY and CDR2 as SMNVEV (reference sequence). The CDR3 is made up of 13 amino acids. The V and J ends lost 6 bases and 1 base respectively, with 10 bases between them. CDR3 bases: TGTGCCAGCAGAAGAGGGGCTTCCTACGAGCAGTACTTC. This encodes CASRRGASYEQYF.

This chain joins TRBV30 and TRBJ1-2, with D unresolved. Germline V gene lookup returns CDR1 GTSNPN and CDR2 SVGIG (reference sequence). The CDR3 length is 12 residues. The V and J ends lost 2 bases and 4 bases respectively, with 8 bases between them. The CDR3 bases are TGTGCCTGGAGTAAGGTGCGCTATGGCTACACCTTC. It yields the protein CAWSKVRYGYTF.